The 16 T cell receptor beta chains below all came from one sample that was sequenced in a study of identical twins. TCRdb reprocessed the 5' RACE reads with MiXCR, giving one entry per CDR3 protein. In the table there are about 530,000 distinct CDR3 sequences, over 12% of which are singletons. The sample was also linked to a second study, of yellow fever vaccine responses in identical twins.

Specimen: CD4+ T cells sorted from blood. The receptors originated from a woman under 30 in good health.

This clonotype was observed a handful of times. The CDR3 region has the DNA TGCGCCAGCAGCTTGTCCCGGGGCAGAAATGAGCAGTTCTTC. Its protein is CASSLSRGRNEQFF. This sequence joins TRBV5-1 and TRBJ2-1; D might be TRBD1 or TRBD2, each matching 5 bases. V was shortened by 1 base and J by 7 bases, with 12 bases between the two germline ends. Germline V CDR1 and CDR2: SGHRS, YFSETQ. The CDR3 runs to 14 residues.

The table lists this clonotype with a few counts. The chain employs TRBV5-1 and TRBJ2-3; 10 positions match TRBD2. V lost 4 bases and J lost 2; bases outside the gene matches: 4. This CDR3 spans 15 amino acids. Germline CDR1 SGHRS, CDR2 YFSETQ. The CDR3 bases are TGCGCCAGCAGCCCGGGACTAGCGAACACAGATACGCAGTATTTT. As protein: CASSPGLANTDTQYF.

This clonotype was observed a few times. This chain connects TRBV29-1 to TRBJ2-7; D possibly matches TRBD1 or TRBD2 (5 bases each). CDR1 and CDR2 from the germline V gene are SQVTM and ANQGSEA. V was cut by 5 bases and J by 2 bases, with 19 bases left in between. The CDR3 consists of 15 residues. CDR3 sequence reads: CSVLVLGTGTYEQYF. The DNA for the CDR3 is TGCAGCGTTCTCGTACTCGGGACGGGAACCTACGAGCAGTACTTC.

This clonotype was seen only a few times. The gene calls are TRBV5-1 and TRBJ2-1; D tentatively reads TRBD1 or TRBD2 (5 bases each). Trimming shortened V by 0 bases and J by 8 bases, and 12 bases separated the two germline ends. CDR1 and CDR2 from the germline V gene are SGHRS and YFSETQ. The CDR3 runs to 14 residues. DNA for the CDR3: TGCGCCAGCAGCTTGGATCAGGTGGGGGATGAGCAGTTCTTC. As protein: CASSLDQVGDEQFF.

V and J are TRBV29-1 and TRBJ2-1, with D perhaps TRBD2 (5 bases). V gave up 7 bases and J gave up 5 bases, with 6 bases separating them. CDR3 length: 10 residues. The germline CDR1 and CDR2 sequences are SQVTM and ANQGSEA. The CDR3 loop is CSAGDNEQFF. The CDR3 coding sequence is TGCAGCGCCGGGGACAATGAGCAGTTCTTC.

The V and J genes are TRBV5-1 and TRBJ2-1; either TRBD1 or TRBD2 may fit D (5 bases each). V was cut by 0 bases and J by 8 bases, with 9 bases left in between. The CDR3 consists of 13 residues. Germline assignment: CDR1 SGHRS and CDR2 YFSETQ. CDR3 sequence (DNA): TGCGCCAGCAGCTTGGTGGGGGTGGATGAGCAGTTCTTC. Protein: CASSLVGVDEQFF.

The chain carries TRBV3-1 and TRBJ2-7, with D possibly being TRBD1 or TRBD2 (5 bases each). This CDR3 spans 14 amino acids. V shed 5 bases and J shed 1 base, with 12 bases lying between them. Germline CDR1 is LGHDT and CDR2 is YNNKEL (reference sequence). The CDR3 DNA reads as TGTGCCAGCAGCTATCCGGGACCTTCCTACGAGCAGTACTTC. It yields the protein CASSYPGPSYEQYF.

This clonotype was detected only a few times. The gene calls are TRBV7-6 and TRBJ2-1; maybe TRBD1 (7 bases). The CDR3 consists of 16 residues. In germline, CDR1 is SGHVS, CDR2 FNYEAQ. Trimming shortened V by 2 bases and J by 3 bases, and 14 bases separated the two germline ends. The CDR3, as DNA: TGTGCCAGCAGCTTACGGGCGGGACAGAACTACAATGAGCAGTTCTTC. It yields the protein CASSLRAGQNYNEQFF.

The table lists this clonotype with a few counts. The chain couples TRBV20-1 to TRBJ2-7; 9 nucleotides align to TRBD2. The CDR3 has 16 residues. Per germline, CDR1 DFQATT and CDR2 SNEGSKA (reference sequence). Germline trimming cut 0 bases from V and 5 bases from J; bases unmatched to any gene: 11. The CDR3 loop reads CSARDRWLAGYHEQYF. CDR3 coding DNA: TGCAGTGCTAGAGATCGATGGCTAGCGGGATACCACGAGCAGTACTTC.

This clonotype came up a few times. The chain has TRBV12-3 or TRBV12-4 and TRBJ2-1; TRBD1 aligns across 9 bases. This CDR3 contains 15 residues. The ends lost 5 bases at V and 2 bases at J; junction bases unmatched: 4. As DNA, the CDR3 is TGTGCCAGCAGTCCCGGGACAGGGCCCTACAATGAGCAGTTCTTC. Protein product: CASSPGTGPYNEQFF.

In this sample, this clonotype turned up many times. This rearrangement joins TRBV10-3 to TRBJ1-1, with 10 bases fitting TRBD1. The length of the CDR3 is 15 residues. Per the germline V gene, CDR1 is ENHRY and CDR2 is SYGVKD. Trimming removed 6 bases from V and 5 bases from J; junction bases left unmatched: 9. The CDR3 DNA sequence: TGTGCCATCAGACGGGACAGGGGCGCGGGGACTGAAGCTTTCTTT. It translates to CAIRRDRGAGTEAFF.

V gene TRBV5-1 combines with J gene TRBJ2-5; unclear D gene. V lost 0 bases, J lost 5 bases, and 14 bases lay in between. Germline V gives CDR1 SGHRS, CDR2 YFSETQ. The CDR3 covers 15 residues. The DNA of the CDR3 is TGCGCCAGCAGCTTGGCCGATCGAGTCCGGGAGACCCAGTACTTC. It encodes CASSLADRVRETQYF.

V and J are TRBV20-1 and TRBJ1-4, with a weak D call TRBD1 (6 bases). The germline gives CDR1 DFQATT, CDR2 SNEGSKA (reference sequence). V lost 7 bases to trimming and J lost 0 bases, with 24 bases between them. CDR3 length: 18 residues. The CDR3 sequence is CSGPGPGGGLTTNEKLFF. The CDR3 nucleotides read TGCAGTGGCCCGGGACCGGGCGGGGGGCTAACAACTAATGAAAAACTGTTTTTT.

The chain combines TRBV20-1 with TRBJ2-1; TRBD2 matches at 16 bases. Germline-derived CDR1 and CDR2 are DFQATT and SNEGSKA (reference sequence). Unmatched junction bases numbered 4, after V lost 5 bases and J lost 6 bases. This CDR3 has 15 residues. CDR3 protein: CSAQGTSGGGNEQFF. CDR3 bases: TGCAGTGCTCAAGGGACTAGCGGGGGGGGCAATGAGCAGTTCTTC.

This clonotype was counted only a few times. The CDR3 spells CASSFARGLNTGELFF. CDR3 nucleotide sequence: TGTGCCAGCAGTTTCGCCAGGGGTTTAAACACCGGGGAGCTGTTTTTT. The J gene is TRBJ2-2, the V gene TRBV12-3 or TRBV12-4, with a possible D match to TRBD1 (6 bases). V was trimmed by 3 bases and J by 2 bases, leaving 13 bases between them. The CDR3 runs to 16 residues.

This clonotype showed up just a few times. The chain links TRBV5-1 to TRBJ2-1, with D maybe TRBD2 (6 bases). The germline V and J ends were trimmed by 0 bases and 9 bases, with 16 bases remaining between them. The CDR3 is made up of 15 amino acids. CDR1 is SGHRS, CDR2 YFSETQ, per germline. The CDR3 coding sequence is TGCGCCAGCAGCTTGGTACCGGGGGATAGGGGTGAGCAGTTCTTC. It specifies CASSLVPGDRGEQFF.